The 8 T cell receptor beta chains listed next were all sequenced from one sample in a study of cytomegalovirus exposure and HLA in healthy donors (dated by TCRdb to about 2017). The library was produced with the immunoSEQ multiplex PCR assay. A mixture of 60 forward primers for TCR Vbeta segments and 13 reverse primers for TCR Jbeta segments was used in the multiplex PCR. TCRdb re-hosts the immuneACCESS table, in-frame sequences only. Its copies lack some clones; in the studies checked, an unresolved V gene accounts for under half of them, and the cause for the rest is not known. The table for this sample lists about 95,000 clones; roughly 70% of them were counted only once. The ten largest clones capture roughly 16% of the sample. Sequenced: PBMCs. The receptors were sampled from a woman in her forties or fifties in good health and CMV-seropositive.

This chain links TRBV18 with TRBJ2-3; 10 bases fit TRBD2. J was trimmed by 0 bases and V by 6 bases; bases with no gene match: 12. This CDR3 is 18 amino acids long. The germline CDR1 and CDR2 sequences are KGHSH and LQKENI. The CDR3 DNA reads TGTGCCAGCTCGGGCTGGCTAGCGGGAGTAACTAGCACAGATACGCAGTATTTT. Translating gives CASSGWLAGVTSTDTQYF. The complete variable domain, with remaining parts taken from reference TRBV18 and TRBJ2-3, reads NAGVMQNPRHLVRRRGQEARLRCSPMKGHSHVYWYRQLPEEGLKFMVYLQKENIIDESGMPKERFSAEFPKEGPSILRIQQVVRGDSAAYFCASSGWLAGVTSTDTQYFGPGTRLTVL.

This clone has just a few counts. This chain uses TRBV7-7 with TRBJ2-7; no definite D call. Germline V gene data show CDR1 as SSHAT and CDR2 as FNYEAQ (reference sequence). V was trimmed by 0 bases and J by 1 base, leaving 4 bases between them. This CDR3 is 13 amino acids long. Here the CDR3 reads CASSLAGSYEQYF. The CDR3 DNA reads as TGTGCCAGCAGCTTAGCCGGGTCCTACGAGCAGTACTTC.

The chain couples TRBV7-2 to TRBJ2-4; possible D gene TRBD2, 7 bases. CDR3 length: 16 residues. V lost 3 bases, J lost 7 bases, and 19 bases lay in between. Germline V lookup: CDR1 SGHTA, CDR2 FQGNSA. This chain's CDR3 is CASSFSGTGRANIQYF. The CDR3 DNA is TGTGCCAGCAGCTTTAGCGGTACAGGGAGGGCGAACATTCAGTACTTC.

This chain uses TRBV10-1 with TRBJ2-2, with TRBD2 as a possible D gene (5 bases). Germline V lookup: CDR1 WNHNN, CDR2 SYGVQD (reference sequence). Trimming took off 3 bases at V and 4 bases at J, with 9 bases between the two ends. This CDR3 spans 14 amino acids. The CDR3 loop reads CASSDGGGTGELFF. CDR3 DNA sequence: TGCGCCAGCAGTGACGGAGGAGGCACCGGGGAGCTGTTTTTT.

The chain employs TRBV6-1 and TRBJ2-7, with 12 bases lining up with TRBD2. The CDR3 has 14 amino acids. Germline V CDR1 and CDR2: MNHNS, SASEGT. V dropped 5 bases and J dropped 4; count of bases not matched to a gene: 3. The CDR3 coding sequence is TGTGCCAGCAGTAAGACTAGCGGGAGATACGAGCAGTACTTC. This codes for CASSKTSGRYEQYF.

The V call is TRBV18, the J call TRBJ2-5; tentative D call: TRBD1 (5 bases). Per the germline V gene, CDR1 is KGHSH and CDR2 is LQKENI. V was trimmed by 10 bases and J by 1 base, leaving 19 bases between them. The CDR3 has 15 residues. DNA of the CDR3: TGTGCCACGCAAAGGCAGGGCCTCCTCCAAGAGACCCAGTACTTC. It codes for CATQRQGLLQETQYF.

This clone has a single count. The chain joins TRBV30 to TRBJ2-7; 8 bases are shared with TRBD2. Germline assignment: CDR1 GTSNPN and CDR2 SVGIG (reference sequence). CDR3 size: 15 residues. Germline trimming cut 0 bases from V and 3 bases from J; bases unmatched to any gene: 7. The CDR3 DNA reads TGTGCCTGGAGTGTACGATCGACTAGCGACTACGAGCAGTACTTC. It encodes CAWSVRSTSDYEQYF. Variable domain in full (rest from reference TRBV30 and TRBJ2-7): SQTIHQWPATLVQPVGSPLSLECTVEGTSNPNLYWYRQAAGRGLQLLFYSVGIGQISSEVPQNLSASRPQDRQFILSSKKLLLSDSGFYLCAWSVRSTSDYEQYFGPGTRLTVT.

The CDR3: CAISPGLAGGHNEQFF. CDR3 nucleotides: TGTGCCATCAGCCCGGGACTAGCGGGGGGACACAATGAGCAGTTCTTC. The chain couples TRBV10-3 to TRBJ2-1; 15 bases match TRBD2. The J segment lost 5 bases and the V segment lost 6 bases, leaving 5 bases of the junction unmatched. Germline lookup yields CDR1 ENHRY and CDR2 SYGVKD. The CDR3 spans 16 residues.